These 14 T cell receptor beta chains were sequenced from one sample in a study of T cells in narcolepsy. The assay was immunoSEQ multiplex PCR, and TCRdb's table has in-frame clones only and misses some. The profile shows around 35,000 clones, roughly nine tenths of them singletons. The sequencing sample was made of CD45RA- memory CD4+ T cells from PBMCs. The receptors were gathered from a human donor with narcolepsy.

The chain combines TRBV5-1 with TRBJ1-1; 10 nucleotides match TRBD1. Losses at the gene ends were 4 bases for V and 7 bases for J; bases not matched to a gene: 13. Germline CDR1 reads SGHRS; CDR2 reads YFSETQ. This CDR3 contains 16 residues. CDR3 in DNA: TGCGCCAGCAGCCCTACATCGGGGACAGGGGCCCTTGAAGCTTTCTTT. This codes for CASSPTSGTGALEAFF.

The CDR3 protein is CASSLDRGTEAFF. CDR3 sequence (DNA): TGTGCCAGCAGCTTGGACAGGGGGACTGAAGCTTTCTTT. This chain uses TRBV5-4 with TRBJ1-1; 8 bases are a match to TRBD1. Germline V lookup: CDR1 SGHNT, CDR2 YYREEE (reference sequence). The V and J ends lost 0 bases and 5 bases, in that order; junction bases with no gene match: 0. The CDR3 is 13 amino acids.

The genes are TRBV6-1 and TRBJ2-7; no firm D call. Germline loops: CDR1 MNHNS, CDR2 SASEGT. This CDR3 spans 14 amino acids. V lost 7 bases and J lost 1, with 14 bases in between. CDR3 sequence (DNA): TGTGCCAGCACCCCCCATGACGATTCCTACGAGCAGTACTTC. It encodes CASTPHDDSYEQYF.

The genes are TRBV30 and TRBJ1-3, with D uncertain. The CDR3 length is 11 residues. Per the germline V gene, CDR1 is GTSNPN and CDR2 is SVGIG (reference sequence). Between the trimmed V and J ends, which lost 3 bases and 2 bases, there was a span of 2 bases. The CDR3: CAWRPGNTIYF. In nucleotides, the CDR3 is TGTGCCTGGAGACCTGGAAACACCATATATTTT. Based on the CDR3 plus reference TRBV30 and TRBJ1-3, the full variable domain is SQTIHQWPATLVQPVGSPLSLECTVEGTSNPNLYWYRQAAGRGLQLLFYSVGIGQISSEVPQNLSASRPQDRQFILSSKKLLLSDSGFYLCAWRPGNTIYFGEGSWLTVV.

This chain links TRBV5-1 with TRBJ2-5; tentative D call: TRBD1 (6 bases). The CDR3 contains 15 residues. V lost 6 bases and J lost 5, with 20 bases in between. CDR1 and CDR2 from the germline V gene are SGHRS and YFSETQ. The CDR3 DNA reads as TGCGCCAGCACCCTACAGACAGGCCAGGGGGAGACCCAGTACTTC. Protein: CASTLQTGQGETQYF.

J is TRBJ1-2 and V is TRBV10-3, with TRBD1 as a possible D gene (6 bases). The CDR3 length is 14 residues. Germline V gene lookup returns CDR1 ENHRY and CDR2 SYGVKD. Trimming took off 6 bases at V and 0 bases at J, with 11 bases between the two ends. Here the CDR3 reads CAIRGTRTNYGYTF. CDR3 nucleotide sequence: TGTGCCATCAGGGGGACAAGAACTAACTATGGCTACACCTTC.

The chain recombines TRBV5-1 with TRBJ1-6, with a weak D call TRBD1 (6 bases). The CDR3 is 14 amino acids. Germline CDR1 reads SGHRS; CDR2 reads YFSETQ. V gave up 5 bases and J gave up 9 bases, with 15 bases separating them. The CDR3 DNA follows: TGCGCCAGCAGTGAGGGGGTCTTTGCTTCACCCCTCCACTTT. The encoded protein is CASSEGVFASPLHF.

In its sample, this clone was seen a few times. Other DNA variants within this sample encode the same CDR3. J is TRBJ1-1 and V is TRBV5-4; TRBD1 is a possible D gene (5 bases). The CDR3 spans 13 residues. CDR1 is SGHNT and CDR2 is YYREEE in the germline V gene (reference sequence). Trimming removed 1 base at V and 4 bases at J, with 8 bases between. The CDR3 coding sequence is TGTGCCAGCAGCTTGCAGGGAGGCACTGAAGCTTTCTTT. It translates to CASSLQGGTEAFF.

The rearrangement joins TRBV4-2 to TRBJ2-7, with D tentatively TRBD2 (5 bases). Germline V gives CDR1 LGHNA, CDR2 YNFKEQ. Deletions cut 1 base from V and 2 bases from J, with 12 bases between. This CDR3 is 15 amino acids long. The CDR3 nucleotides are TGTGCCAGCAGCCAAGCCCTCGGGATAACCTACGAGCAGTACTTC. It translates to CASSQALGITYEQYF.

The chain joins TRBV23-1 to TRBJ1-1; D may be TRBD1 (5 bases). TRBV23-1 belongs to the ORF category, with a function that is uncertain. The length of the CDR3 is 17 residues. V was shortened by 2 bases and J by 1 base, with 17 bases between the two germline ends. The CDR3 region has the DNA TGCGCCAGCAGTCAAGGGGCGGAGGGGCGGGAGAACACTGAAGCTTTCTTT. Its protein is CASSQGAEGRENTEAFF.

For the CDR3, the DNA is TGTGCCAGCAGCGGACTAGCGAACACCGGGGAGCTGTTTTTT. Amino acid sequence: CASSGLANTGELFF. The chain has TRBV9 and TRBJ2-2; TRBD2 might be the D (6 bases). The CDR3 covers 14 residues. Germline values: CDR1 SGDLS, CDR2 YYNGEE. The ends were cut back, 3 bases at V and 0 bases at J, with 6 bases in the middle.

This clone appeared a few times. CDR3 region: CASSRTGGASSGNTIYF. CDR3 bases: TGTGCCAGTAGTCGGACAGGGGGCGCGTCGTCCGGAAACACCATATATTTT. The V and J genes are TRBV19 and TRBJ1-3; 11 bases agree with TRBD1. Germline trimming cut 5 bases from V and 4 bases from J; bases unmatched to any gene: 10. CDR3 size: 17 residues. In germline, CDR1 is LNHDA, CDR2 SQIVND (reference sequence). Full variable domain (outside the CDR3, taken from reference TRBV19 and TRBJ1-3): DGGITQSPKYLFRKEGQNVTLSCEQNLNHDAMYWYRQDPGQGLRLIYYSQIVNDFQKGDIAEGYSVSREKKESFPLTVTSAQKNPTAFYLCASSRTGGASSGNTIYFGEGSWLTVV.

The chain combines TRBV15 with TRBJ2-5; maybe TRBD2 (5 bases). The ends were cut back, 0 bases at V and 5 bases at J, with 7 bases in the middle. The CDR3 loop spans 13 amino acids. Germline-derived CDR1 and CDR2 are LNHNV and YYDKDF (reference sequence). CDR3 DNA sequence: TGTGCCACCAGCAGAGACCCGGGGGAGACCCAGTACTTC. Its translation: CATSRDPGETQYF. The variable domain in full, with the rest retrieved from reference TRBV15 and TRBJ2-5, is DAMVIQNPRYQVTQFGKPVTLSCSQTLNHNVMYWYQQKSSQAPKLLFHYYDKDFNNEADTPDNFQSRRPNTSFCFLDIRSPGLGDTAMYLCATSRDPGETQYFGPGTRLLVL.

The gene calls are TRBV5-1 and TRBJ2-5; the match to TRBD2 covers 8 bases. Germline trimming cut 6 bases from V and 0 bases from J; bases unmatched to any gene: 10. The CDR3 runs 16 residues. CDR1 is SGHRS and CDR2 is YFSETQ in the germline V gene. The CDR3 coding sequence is TGCGCCAGCAAGGCAGCGGGAGTTGGGGACCAAGAGACCCAGTACTTC. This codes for CASKAAGVGDQETQYF.